Listed below are T cell receptor beta chains from one sample, sequenced in a study of blood T cell repertoires in COVID-19. Profiling relied on immunoSEQ multiplex PCR, and the TCRdb table lists in-frame clones only, not all of them. The sample lists about 70,000 clones; around 83% were seen once. Input material: peripheral blood. These receptors were obtained from a man aged 25 to 40 with COVID-19, enrolled during active disease. CDR3s leave out the opening cysteine and the closing phenylalanine or tryptophan. Not every row has a clone size; where given, it reads once, few, many or a size class.

J: TRBJ1-1; size: -; V: TRBV7-2; CDR3: ASSLWATEAF
J: TRBJ1-1; size: -; V: TRBV5-4; CDR3: ASSWTGGAAEAF
J: TRBJ2-7; size: once; V: TRBV29-1; CDR3: SVAAGQGRYEQY
J: TRBJ2-1; size: -; V: TRBV15; CDR3: ATSREPSVYNEQF
J: TRBJ1-4; size: -; V: TRBV2; CDR3: ASSPAGGLNEKLF
J: TRBJ2-3; size: -; V: TRBV9; CDR3: ASSPRTSLNTDTQY
J: TRBJ1-1; size: -; V: TRBV6-2/TRBV6-3; CDR3: ASSNDRLNTEAF
J: TRBJ1-1; size: few; V: TRBV27; CDR3: ASSLSDRARAF
J: TRBJ2-1; size: -; V: TRBV19; CDR3: ASSIGSNEQF
J: TRBJ2-6; size: -; V: TRBV6-6; CDR3: ASSPGQGRSGANVLT
J: TRBJ1-6; size: -; V: TRBV6-5; CDR3: ASSSPQAGNSPLH
J: TRBJ1-1; size: -; V: TRBV24-1; CDR3: ATRNLRNTEAF
J: TRBJ1-1; size: once; V: TRBV7-6; CDR3: ASSPPYLGGSSSEAF
J: TRBJ2-6; size: -; V: TRBV5-1; CDR3: ASSLESVGANVLT
J: TRBJ2-1; size: -; V: TRBV7-4; CDR3: ASSAGLAGDLGEQF
J: TRBJ2-2; size: -; V: TRBV27; CDR3: ASSLEGYDANTGELF
J: TRBJ1-1; size: -; V: TRBV11-3; CDR3: ASSLAMGDRLIRDTEAF
J: TRBJ2-2; size: few; V: TRBV18; CDR3: ASSPGQGTSLGELF
J: TRBJ2-2; size: -; V: TRBV7-3; CDR3: ASGRGITGELF
J: TRBJ1-4; size: -; V: TRBV4-2; CDR3: ASSPNPTEGCF
J: TRBJ1-2; size: -; V: TRBV19; CDR3: ASRDSINYGYT
J: TRBJ2-1; size: once; V: TRBV10-1; CDR3: ASRTSGTYNEQF
J: TRBJ2-2; size: -; V: TRBV12-2; CDR3: ASRLGVNSARGSTGELF
J: TRBJ2-2; size: -; V: TRBV7-9; CDR3: ASSPSGTTAGELF
J: TRBJ1-5; size: few; V: TRBV21-1; CDR3: ASSSYRGPYSNQPQH
J: TRBJ2-3; size: -; V: TRBV29-1; CDR3: SVLDRGGVDTQY
J: TRBJ2-3; size: -; V: TRBV10-3; CDR3: AISERRDTDTQY
J: TRBJ2-7; size: -; V: TRBV12-3/TRBV12-4; CDR3: ASSSLEYEQY
J: TRBJ2-3; size: few; V: TRBV28; CDR3: ASNKRGLAGGVGTDTQY
J: TRBJ2-7; size: -; V: TRBV27; CDR3: ASSRALAGGPYEQY
J: TRBJ2-2; size: few; V: TRBV10-3; CDR3: AITTPGQGHGELF
J: TRBJ1-3; size: -; V: TRBV28; CDR3: ASSRDRIGNTIY
J: TRBJ1-1; size: once; V: TRBV30; CDR3: AWGTGTGSSEAF
J: TRBJ2-3; size: -; V: TRBV24-1; CDR3: ATGGLAGAPDTQY
J: TRBJ1-1; size: -; V: TRBV27; CDR3: ASSWTGGHTEAF
J: TRBJ2-7; size: few; V: TRBV4-2; CDR3: ASSQDPGTGSYEQY
J: TRBJ2-3; size: -; V: TRBV2; CDR3: ASSARTATNTQY
J: TRBJ1-5; size: -; V: TRBV27; CDR3: ASSLRSNQPQH
J: TRBJ2-5; size: -; V: TRBV6-2/TRBV6-3; CDR3: ASSSQGDGKTQY
J: TRBJ2-7; size: once; V: TRBV2; CDR3: ASSPWRIYEQY